This is a list of T cell receptor beta chains from one sample in a study of blood T cell repertoires in COVID-19. The repertoire was sequenced with immunoSEQ multiplex PCR; TCRdb's copy has only in-frame clones and lacks some. Of around 250,000 clones in the sample, 85% to 95% are singletons; the top ten hold about 3%. Material: PBMCs or T cells enriched from blood (not recorded which). The receptors shown here come from a man aged 35-49 years who had been exposed to COVID-19. The CDR3 runs from the conserved cysteine through the conserved F or W. The D gene is left open where the match is weak. Some rows have no size entry. The others give once, few or many, or a class for an expanded clone.

clone size	D gene	J gene	V gene	CDR3 DNA	CDR3 protein
-	TRBD2	TRBJ2-5	TRBV11-2	TGTGCCAGCAGCCCAGGGAGGGGTTGGGAGACCCAGTACTTC	CASSPGRGWETQYF
-	-	TRBJ2-1	TRBV5-1	TGCGCCAGCAGCCACTCCGGCTACAATGAGCAGTTCTTC	CASSHSGYNEQFF
-	-	TRBJ1-2	TRBV9	TGTGCCAGCAGCGTAGAAGCTAGGACAGATTTCTATGGCTACACCTTC	CASSVEARTDFYGYTF
-	TRBD1	TRBJ1-5	TRBV4-1	TGCGCCAGCAGCCCGGGACAGGGAAGTTATAGCAATCAGCCCCAGCATTTT	CASSPGQGSYSNQPQHF
-	TRBD1	TRBJ1-1	TRBV28	TGTGCCAGCAGCACCTTTGGGGCAGGGGGTTTAACTGAAGCTTTCTTT	CASSTFGAGGLTEAFF
-	-	TRBJ2-7	TRBV25-1	TGTGCCAGCAGTGACCCTAGCTTTCCCTACGAGCAGTACTTC	CASSDPSFPYEQYF
-	TRBD2	TRBJ2-3	TRBV9	TGTGCCAGCAGCCCCCGGACTAGCGGGACGGATACGCAGTATTTT	CASSPRTSGTDTQYF
-	-	TRBJ2-7	TRBV28	TGTGCCAGCAGTGAGGGGGCCTACGAGCAGTACTTC	CASSEGAYEQYF
-	TRBD1	TRBJ1-3	TRBV19	TGTGCCAGTAGTGACAGGGTTTCTGGAAACACCATATATTTT	CASSDRVSGNTIYF
-	-	TRBJ2-3	TRBV6-4	TGTGCCAGCAGTGACTCGATCGCAGGGGATCTGGATACGCAGTATTTT	CASSDSIAGDLDTQYF
-	TRBD1	TRBJ1-2	TRBV5-6	TGTGCCAGCAGCTCAGGGGGCGCCTATGGCTACACCTTC	CASSSGGAYGYTF
-	TRBD1	TRBJ2-5	TRBV12-5	TGTGCTAGTGGTTCCGGGACAGGGCGGTTAGAGACCCAGTACTTC	CASGSGTGRLETQYF
-	TRBD1	TRBJ1-2	TRBV7-9	TGTGCCAGCAGCCTGCGACAGGGCCTCTATGGCTACACCTTC	CASSLRQGLYGYTF
-	TRBD1	TRBJ1-3	TRBV5-1	TGCGCCAGCAGCACGAGGACAGGGGGCGGTGACACCATATATTTT	CASSTRTGGGDTIYF
-	-	TRBJ1-2	TRBV19	TGTGCCAGTAGGCCGGGACAAAATAACTATGGCTACACCTTC	CASRPGQNNYGYTF
-	TRBD1	TRBJ1-1	TRBV9	TGTGCCAGCAGCGTAGAGCCAGGGGGCAGCCCGAACACTGAAGCTTTCTTT	CASSVEPGGSPNTEAFF
-	-	TRBJ1-2	TRBV5-1	TGCGCCAGCAGGTTGTCGATAACCGGGGGGGCAGGAGGCTACACCTTC	CASRLSITGGAGGYTF
-	-	TRBJ1-5	TRBV29-1	TGCAGCGTCAGACACGGTAATCAGCCCCAGCATTTT	CSVRHGNQPQHF
once	TRBD1	TRBJ1-1	TRBV19	TGTGCCAGTAGTATAGATCCCGGACAGGGGACCACTGAAGCTTTCTTT	CASSIDPGQGTTEAFF
-	-	TRBJ2-2	TRBV15	TGTGCCACCAGCAGAGATCGAGTAACTTTAAGCAACACCGGGGAGCTGTTTTTT	CATSRDRVTLSNTGELFF
once	-	TRBJ2-6	TRBV30	TGTGCCCGCTCCGGGGTCTCTGGGGCCAACGTCCTGACTTTC	CARSGVSGANVLTF
-	-	TRBJ2-3	TRBV5-1	TGCGCCAGCAGCTTGGCGTTGGGCAGGGGAACAGATACGCAGTATTTT	CASSLALGRGTDTQYF
-	TRBD1	TRBJ1-2	TRBV10-3	TGTGCCATCAGTGAAGGGGGCAACTATGGCTACACCTTC	CAISEGGNYGYTF
once	-	TRBJ2-5	TRBV19	TGTGCCAGTAGTAGACTCGGGGAGACCCAGTACTTC	CASSRLGETQYF
-	TRBD2	TRBJ2-2	TRBV27	TGTGCCAGCAGTCAAACCTTGGGCAGCGGGACGAACACCGGGGAGCTGTTTTTT	CASSQTLGSGTNTGELFF
-	TRBD1	TRBJ1-1	TRBV3-1/TRBV3-2	TGTGCCAGCAGCGCAAACAGGGGGCTGGGCACTGAAGCTTTCTTT	CASSANRGLGTEAFF